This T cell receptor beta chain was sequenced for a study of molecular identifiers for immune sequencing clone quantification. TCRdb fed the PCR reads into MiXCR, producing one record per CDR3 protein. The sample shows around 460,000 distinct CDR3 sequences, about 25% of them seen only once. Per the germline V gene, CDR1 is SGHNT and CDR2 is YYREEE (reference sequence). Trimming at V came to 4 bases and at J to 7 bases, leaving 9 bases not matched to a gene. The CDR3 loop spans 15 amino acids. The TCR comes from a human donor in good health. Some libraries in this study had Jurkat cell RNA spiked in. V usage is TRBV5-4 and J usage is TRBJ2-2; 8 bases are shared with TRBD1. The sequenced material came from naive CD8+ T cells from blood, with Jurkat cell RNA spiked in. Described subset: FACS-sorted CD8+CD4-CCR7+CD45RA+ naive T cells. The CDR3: CASSTGQELGGELFF. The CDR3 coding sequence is TGTGCCAGCAGCACGGGACAGGAGCTGGGCGGGGAGCTGTTTTTT. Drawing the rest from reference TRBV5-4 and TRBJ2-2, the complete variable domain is ETGVTQSPTHLIKTRGQQVTLRCSSQSGHNTVSWYQQALGQGPQFIFQYYREEENGRGNFPPRFSGLQFPNYSSELNVNALELDDSALYLCASSTGQELGGELFFGEGSRLTVL.